This T cell receptor (beta chain) was observed in a study of shared clonotypes between healthy human individuals (dated by TCRdb to about 2020). Broadly, across the study: The cohort comprised a couple of women and a few men aged 18 to 49 years. For each donor, CD4 naive and CD4 memory were each given three plates, CD8 naive was given two plates, and CD8 memory was given one plate. To estimate repertoire size and how much clonotype sharing occurs between individuals, the study deeply sequenced the blood TCR repertoires of roughly 5 healthy adults. Libraries were prepared and TCR repertoires were sequenced by different laboratories using diverse techniques, in order to increase sequencing depth and limit assay-specific biases. Leukapheresis yielded between about 0.85 and 10 billion PBMCs per donor.

The donors were healthy, HIV-negative adults who had no recently reported acute infections or vaccinations. All donors were Caucasian adults living in Nashville, Tennessee, USA. CD8 memory samples were composed of magnetically selected CD45RO+ cells combined with CCR7-negative CD45RA+ effector memory (TemRA) cells. Blood was collected by leukapheresis, and PBMCs were isolated by Ficoll-Histopaque density gradient centrifugation and then cryopreserved in liquid nitrogen vapor phase. Analytical flow cytometry was used to check the purity and quantity of every magnetically sorted T cell population. Genomic DNA was isolated from each sorted fraction and quantified by UV absorbance on a Nanodrop 2000c. The V and J ends are trimmed by 1 base and 9 bases, leaving 18 bases between them. CDR1 and CDR2, looked up from the germline V gene, are SGHDN and FVKESK. CDR3 length: 15 amino acids, cysteine to phenylalanine. The sequence is cut down to CDR3 DNA, 45 bases in frame from base 1.

Of note for this clone: Its antigen is still unknown. Base qualities are not recorded, but no much larger clone differs from it by a single base.

Using the deep immunoSEQ assay, TCR CDR3 regions were amplified from genomic DNA by multiplex PCR. Extracted genomic DNA from each cell subset was spread evenly across all wells of several immunoSEQ 96-well plates, with each plate serving as a replicate. For sorted subsets, approximately 210 ng of genomic DNA, equivalent to some 30,000 T cell genomes, went into each replicate PCR. Purified libraries were measured with a Qubit 3.0 fluorometer, size-checked on a Bioanalyzer 2100, and measured again with the KAPA Library Quantification kit. Every immunoSEQ 96-well plate was sequenced on a dedicated single-read 150-cycle Illumina NextSeq 550 flow cell. The study's processing was this. The immunoSEQ output contained only junctional sequences without quality scores, so filtering could not match that applied to full-length reads. Sequences were annotated with PyIR, a Python wrapper for IgBLAST v1.9, using IMGT germline references to assign V/J genes and CDR3. Reads were removed for weak V/J assignments (E-value above 1e-6), missing CDR3, stop codons, out-of-frame junctions, or ambiguous translated residues. A V3J clonotype was defined by an identical inferred V gene, J gene, and CDR3 amino acid sequence. Percentage overlap between repertoires was computed as shared unique clonotypes divided by the size of the smaller repertoire. Repertoire richness was assessed with RTK rarefaction, the Chao1 estimator, and Recon v2.1 estimates of unobserved clonotypes. Generation probabilities were computed with OLGA for all TCRbeta clonotypes obtained by the gDNA method from several donors. TCRdb retrieved this table from immuneACCESS and kept in-frame rearrangements only. Not all clones are present; in checked studies, unresolved V genes account for under half, and no reason is known for the remainder. V and J calls and clone size are copied from that table; D and trimming were computed from the DNA. The sample table holds roughly 700,000 clones, of which 90% were seen once. The top ten constitute approximately 35% of the sample.

Paper-wide results and their limitations: Compared with non-shared clonotypes, clonotypes shared by all four sorted-subset donors had higher generation probabilities. Naive subsets generally had larger estimated clonotype richness than memory subsets did. Pairwise subsampling led to the expectation that sequencing depth would affect the degree of clonotype sharing among donors. Sampling was restricted to blood, and TCR repertoires in tissues likely differ from the TCR repertoires found in blood. When several donors were compared, the shared fraction of clonotypes was roughly 4.8% for naive CD4, around 4% for naive CD8, roughly 2.5% for memory CD4, and 0.3% to 0.5% for memory CD8. Rarefaction of sorted-subset datasets indicated incomplete sequencing despite the large sequencing depth. The small number of donors limited the genetic and exposure-history diversity represented.

Sample: memory CD8+ T cells from PBMCs. The cell subset or site label corresponds to: CD45RO+ cells pooled with CCR7-negative TemRA cells. This sequence was found in a man between 18 and 35 years old in good health. Some clones in this sample may be carry-over from other donors' samples. Here the chain combines TRBV14 and TRBJ1-2, with a tentative D gene TRBD1 over 5 matching bases. In nucleotides, the sequence is TGTGCCAGCAGCCAAGGGCTGACGGGGCCTATGAGCTACACCTTC. Its coded protein is CASSQGLTGPMSYTF.